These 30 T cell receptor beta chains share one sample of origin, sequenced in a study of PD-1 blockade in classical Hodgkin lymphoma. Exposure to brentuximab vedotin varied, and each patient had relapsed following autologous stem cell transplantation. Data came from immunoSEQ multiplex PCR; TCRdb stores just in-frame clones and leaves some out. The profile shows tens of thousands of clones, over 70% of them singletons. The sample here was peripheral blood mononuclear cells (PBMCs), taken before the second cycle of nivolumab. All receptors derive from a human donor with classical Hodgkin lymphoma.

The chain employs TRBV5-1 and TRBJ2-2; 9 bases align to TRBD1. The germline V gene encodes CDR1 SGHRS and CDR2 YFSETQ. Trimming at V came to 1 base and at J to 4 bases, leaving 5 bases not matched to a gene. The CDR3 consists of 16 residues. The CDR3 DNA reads TGCGCCAGCAGCTTGACTATGACAGGGGGCACCGGGGAGCTGTTTTTT. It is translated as CASSLTMTGGTGELFF.

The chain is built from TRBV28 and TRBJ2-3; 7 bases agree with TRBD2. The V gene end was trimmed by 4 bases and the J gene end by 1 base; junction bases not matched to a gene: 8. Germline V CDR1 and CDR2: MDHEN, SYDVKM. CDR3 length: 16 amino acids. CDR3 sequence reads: CASSWGGRGGTDTQYF. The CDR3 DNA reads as TGTGCCAGCAGTTGGGGGGGAAGGGGTGGCACAGATACGCAGTATTTT.

Here the CDR3 reads CSVEFVQGGYGYTF. The CDR3 region has the DNA TGCAGCGTTGAATTTGTTCAGGGGGGCTATGGCTACACCTTC. The V call is TRBV29-1, the J call TRBJ1-2, with 7 bases matching TRBD1. CDR3 length: 14 residues. The germline gives CDR1 SQVTM, CDR2 ANQGSEA. V lost 2 bases, J lost 4 bases, and 7 bases stayed unmatched.

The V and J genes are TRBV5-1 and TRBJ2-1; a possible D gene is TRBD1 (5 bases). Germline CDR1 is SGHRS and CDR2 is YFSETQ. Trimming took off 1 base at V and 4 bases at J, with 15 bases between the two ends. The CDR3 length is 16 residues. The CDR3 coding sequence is TGCGCCAGCAGCTTGTGGGCCAGGGCAGAATACAATGAGCAGTTCTTC. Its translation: CASSLWARAEYNEQFF. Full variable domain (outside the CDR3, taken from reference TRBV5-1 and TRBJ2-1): KAGVTQTPRYLIKTRGQQVTLSCSPISGHRSVSWYQQTPGQGLQFLFEYFSETQRNKGNFPGRFSGRQFSNSRSEMNVSTLELGDSALYLCASSLWARAEYNEQFFGPGTRLTVL.

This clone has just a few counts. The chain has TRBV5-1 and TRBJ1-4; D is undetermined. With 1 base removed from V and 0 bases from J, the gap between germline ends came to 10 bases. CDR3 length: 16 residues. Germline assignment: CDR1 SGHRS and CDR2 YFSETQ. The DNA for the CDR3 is TGCGCCAGCAGCTTGAACAGATTAACAACTAATGAAAAACTGTTTTTT. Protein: CASSLNRLTTNEKLFF.

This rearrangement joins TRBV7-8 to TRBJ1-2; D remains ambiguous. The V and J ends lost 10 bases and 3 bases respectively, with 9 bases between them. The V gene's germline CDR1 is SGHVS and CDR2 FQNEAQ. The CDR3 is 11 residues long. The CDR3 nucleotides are TGTGCCACGAGGGCCTACTATGGCTACACCTTC. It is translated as CATRAYYGYTF.

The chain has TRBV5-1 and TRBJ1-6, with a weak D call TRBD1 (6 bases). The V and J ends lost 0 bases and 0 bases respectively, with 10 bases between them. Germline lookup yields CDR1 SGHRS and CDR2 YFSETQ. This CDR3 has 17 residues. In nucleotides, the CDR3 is TGCGCCAGCAGCTTGGTCGGCAGGGGCTCCTATAATTCACCCCTCCACTTT. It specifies CASSLVGRGSYNSPLHF. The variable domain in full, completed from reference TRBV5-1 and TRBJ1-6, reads KAGVTQTPRYLIKTRGQQVTLSCSPISGHRSVSWYQQTPGQGLQFLFEYFSETQRNKGNFPGRFSGRQFSNSRSEMNVSTLELGDSALYLCASSLVGRGSYNSPLHFGNGTRLTVT.

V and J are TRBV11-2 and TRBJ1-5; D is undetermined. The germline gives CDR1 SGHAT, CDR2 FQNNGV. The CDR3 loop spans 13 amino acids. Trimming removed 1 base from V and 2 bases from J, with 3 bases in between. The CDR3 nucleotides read TGTGCCAGCAGCTTAGGCCGCAATCAGCCCCAGCATTTT. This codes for CASSLGRNQPQHF.

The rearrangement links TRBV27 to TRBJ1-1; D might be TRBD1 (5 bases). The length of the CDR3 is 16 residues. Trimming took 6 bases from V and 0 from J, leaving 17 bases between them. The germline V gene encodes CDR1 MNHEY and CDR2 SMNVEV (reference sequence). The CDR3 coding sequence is TGTGCCAGCAGAACAGGTGTGGGGAGTATGAACACTGAAGCTTTCTTT. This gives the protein CASRTGVGSMNTEAFF.

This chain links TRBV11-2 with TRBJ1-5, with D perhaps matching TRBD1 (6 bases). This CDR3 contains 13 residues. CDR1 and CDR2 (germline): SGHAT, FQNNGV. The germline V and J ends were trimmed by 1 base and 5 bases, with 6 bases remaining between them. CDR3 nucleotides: TGTGCCAGCAGCTTAGCAGGGGATCAGCCCCAGCATTTT. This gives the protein CASSLAGDQPQHF.

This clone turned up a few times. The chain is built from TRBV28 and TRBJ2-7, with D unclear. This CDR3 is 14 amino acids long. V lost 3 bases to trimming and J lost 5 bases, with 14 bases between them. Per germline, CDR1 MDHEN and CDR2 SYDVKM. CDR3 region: CASSLLGRRNEQYF. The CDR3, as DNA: TGTGCCAGCAGTTTGCTAGGGCGCAGGAACGAGCAGTACTTC.

CDR3 coding DNA: TGTGCCAGCAGTGGACAGCAGGACCAAGAGACCCAGTACTTC. Its protein is CASSGQQDQETQYF. V is TRBV2 and J is TRBJ2-5; possibly TRBD1 for D (5 bases). V was pared by 4 bases and J by 0 bases, with 9 bases between. CDR1 SNHLY and CDR2 FYNNEI come from the germline V gene. This CDR3 comprises 14 residues.

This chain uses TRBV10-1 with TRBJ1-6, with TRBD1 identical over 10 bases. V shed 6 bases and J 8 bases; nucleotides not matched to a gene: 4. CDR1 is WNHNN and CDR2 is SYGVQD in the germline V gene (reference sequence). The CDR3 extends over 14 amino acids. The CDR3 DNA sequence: TGCGCCAGCAGACGGACAGGGGGGGATTCACCCCTCCACTTT. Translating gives CASRRTGGDSPLHF.

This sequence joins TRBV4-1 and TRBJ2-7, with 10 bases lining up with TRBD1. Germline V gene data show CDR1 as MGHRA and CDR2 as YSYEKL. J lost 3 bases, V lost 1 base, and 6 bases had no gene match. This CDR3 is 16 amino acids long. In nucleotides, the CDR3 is TGCGCCAGCAGCCAAGTCCCCGGGACAGGGGACTACGAGCAGTACTTC. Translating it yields CASSQVPGTGDYEQYF.

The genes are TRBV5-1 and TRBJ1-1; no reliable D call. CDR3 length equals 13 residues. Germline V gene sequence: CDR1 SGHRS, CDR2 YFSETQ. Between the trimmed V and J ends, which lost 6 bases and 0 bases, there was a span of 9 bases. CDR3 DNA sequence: TGCGCCAGCAACGAAGGTATGAACACTGAAGCTTTCTTT. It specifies CASNEGMNTEAFF.

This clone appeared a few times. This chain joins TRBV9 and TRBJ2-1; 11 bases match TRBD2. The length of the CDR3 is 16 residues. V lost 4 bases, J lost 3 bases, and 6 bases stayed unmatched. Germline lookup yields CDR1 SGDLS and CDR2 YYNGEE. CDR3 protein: CASSTTGTSGYNEQFF. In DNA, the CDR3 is TGTGCCAGCAGCACAACCGGGACTAGCGGCTACAATGAGCAGTTCTTC.

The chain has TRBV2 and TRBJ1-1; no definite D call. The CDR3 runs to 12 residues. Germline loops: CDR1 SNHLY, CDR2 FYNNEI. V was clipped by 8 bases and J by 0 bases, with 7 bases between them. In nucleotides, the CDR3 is TGTGCCAGCGGGTTTATGAACACTGAAGCTTTCTTT. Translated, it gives CASGFMNTEAFF.

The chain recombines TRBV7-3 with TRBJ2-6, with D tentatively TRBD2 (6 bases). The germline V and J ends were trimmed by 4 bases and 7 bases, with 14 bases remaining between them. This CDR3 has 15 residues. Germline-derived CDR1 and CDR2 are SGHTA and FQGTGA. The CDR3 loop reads CASSSQPGGANVLTF. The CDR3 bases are TGTGCCAGCAGCTCTCAACCCGGGGGAGCCAACGTCCTGACTTTC.

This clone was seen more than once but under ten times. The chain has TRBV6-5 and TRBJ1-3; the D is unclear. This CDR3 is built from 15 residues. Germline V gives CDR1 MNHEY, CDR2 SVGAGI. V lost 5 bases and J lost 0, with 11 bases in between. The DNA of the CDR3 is TGTGCCAGCAGTATATCAGGCTTCTCTGGAAACACCATATATTTT. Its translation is CASSISGFSGNTIYF.

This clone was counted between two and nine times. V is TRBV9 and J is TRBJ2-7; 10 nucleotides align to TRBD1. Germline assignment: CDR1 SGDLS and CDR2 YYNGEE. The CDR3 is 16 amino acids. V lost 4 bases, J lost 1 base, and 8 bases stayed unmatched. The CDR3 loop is CASSSAGTGVSYEQYF. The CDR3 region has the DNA TGTGCCAGCAGCTCAGCCGGGACAGGGGTGTCCTACGAGCAGTACTTC. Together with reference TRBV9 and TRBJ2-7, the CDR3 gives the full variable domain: DSGVTQTPKHLITATGQRVTLRCSPRSGDLSVYWYQQSLDQGLQFLIQYYNGEERAKGNILERFSAQQFPDLHSELNLSSLELGDSALYFCASSSAGTGVSYEQYFGPGTRLTVT.

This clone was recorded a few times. CDR3 DNA: TGCGCCAGCAGCCAAGACCCGACAGGGGGACCCTTCAACAATGAGCAGTTCTTC. Translating it yields CASSQDPTGGPFNNEQFF. The V call is TRBV4-3, the J call TRBJ2-1; 9 bases align to TRBD1. The trim removed 0 bases at V and 5 bases at J, leaving 11 bases unmatched. The CDR3 has 18 amino acids. The germline V gene has CDR1 LGHNA and CDR2 YSLEER.

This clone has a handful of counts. CDR3 bases: TGTGCCAGCAGTTACCTGGGACAGGGATATGGCTACACCTTC. Translating it yields CASSYLGQGYGYTF. The chain recombines TRBV6-5 with TRBJ1-2; TRBD1 aligns across 9 bases. The trim removed 2 bases at V and 5 bases at J, leaving 3 bases unmatched. The CDR3 runs to 14 residues. The germline CDR1 and CDR2 sequences are MNHEY and SVGAGI.

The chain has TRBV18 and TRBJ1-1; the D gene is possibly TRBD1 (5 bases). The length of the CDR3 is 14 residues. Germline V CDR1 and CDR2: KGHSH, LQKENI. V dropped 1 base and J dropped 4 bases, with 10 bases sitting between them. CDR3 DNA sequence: TGTGCCAGCTCACCACAGTGGGGGTCCACTGAAGCTTTCTTT. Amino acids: CASSPQWGSTEAFF.

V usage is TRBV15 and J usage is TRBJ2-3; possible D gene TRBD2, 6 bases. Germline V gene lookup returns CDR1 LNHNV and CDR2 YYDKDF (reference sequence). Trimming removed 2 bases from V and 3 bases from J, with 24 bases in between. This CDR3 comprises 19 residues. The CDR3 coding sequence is TGTGCCACCAGCAGATGGGGGGATCCCGATCTAGCGCCGACAGATACGCAGTATTTT. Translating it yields CATSRWGDPDLAPTDTQYF.

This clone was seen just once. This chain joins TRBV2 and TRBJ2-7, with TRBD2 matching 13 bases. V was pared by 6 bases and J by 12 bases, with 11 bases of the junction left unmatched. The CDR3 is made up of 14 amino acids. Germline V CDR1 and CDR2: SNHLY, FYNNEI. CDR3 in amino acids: CASSPLLAGGPLYF. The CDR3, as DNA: TGTGCCAGCAGCCCTTTACTAGCGGGGGGGCCCTTGTACTTC.

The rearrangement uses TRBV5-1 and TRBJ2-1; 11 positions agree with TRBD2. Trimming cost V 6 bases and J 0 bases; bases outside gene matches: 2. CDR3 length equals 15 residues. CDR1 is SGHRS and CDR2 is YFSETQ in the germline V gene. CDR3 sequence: CASTTSGVSYNEQFF. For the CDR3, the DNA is TGCGCCAGCACGACTAGCGGGGTCTCCTACAATGAGCAGTTCTTC.

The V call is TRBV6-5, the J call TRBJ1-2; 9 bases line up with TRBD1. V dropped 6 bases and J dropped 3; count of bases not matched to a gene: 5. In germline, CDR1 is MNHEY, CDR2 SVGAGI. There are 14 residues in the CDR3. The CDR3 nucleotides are TGTGCCAGCAGCCCACAGGGGGCTGACTATGGCTACACCTTC. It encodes CASSPQGADYGYTF.

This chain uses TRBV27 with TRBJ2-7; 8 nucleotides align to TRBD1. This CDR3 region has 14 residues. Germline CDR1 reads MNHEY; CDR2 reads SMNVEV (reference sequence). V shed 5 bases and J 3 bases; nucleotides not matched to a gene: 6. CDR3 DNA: TGTGCCAGCAGTGTTTTCGGACAGGGCTACGAGCAGTACTTC. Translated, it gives CASSVFGQGYEQYF.

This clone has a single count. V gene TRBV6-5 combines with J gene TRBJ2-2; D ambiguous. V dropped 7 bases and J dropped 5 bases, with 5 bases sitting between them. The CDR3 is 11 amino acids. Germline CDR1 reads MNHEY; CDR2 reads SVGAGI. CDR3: CASKSTGELFF. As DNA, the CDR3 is TGTGCCAGCAAGTCGACCGGGGAGCTGTTTTTT.

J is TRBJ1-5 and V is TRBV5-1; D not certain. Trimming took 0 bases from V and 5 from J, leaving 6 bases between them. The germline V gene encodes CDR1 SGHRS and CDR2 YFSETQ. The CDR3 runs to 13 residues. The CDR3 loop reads CASSLGGYQPQHF. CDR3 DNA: TGCGCCAGCAGCTTGGGAGGATATCAGCCCCAGCATTTT. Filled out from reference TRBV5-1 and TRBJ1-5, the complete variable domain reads KAGVTQTPRYLIKTRGQQVTLSCSPISGHRSVSWYQQTPGQGLQFLFEYFSETQRNKGNFPGRFSGRQFSNSRSEMNVSTLELGDSALYLCASSLGGYQPQHFGDGTRLSIL.